Below are 8 T cell receptor beta chains sequenced from a single sample in a study of T cell repertoires in cytomegalovirus infection (dated by TCRdb to the late 2010s). TCRdb shows the sequencer as Illumina HiSeq 1500. TCRdb trimmed public reads at Q25 via fastp, called clones via MiXCR and kept in-frame beta chains. Duplicate CDR3 protein sequences are folded into a single record with the most common DNA and genes. Across this sample there are roughly 640,000 distinct CDR3 sequences, with 20% to 30% seen only once. The biggest ten clones account for approximately 8.2% of the sample. Sequenced sample: CD8+ T cells from PBMCs. Receptors were obtained from a human donor in good health (CMV status not recorded). Some clones in this sample may be carry-over from other donors' samples.

There are a few counts of this clonotype. The chain links TRBV7-6 to TRBJ1-1; a weak D match, TRBD1 (6 bases). The germline gives CDR1 SGHVS, CDR2 FNYEAQ. The CDR3 covers 15 residues. V was trimmed by 1 base and J by 1 base, leaving 10 bases between them. This CDR3 reads CASSLEPGANTEAFF. In nucleotides, the CDR3 is TGTGCCAGCAGCTTAGAGCCAGGGGCGAACACTGAAGCTTTCTTT. The full variable domain, in which reference TRBV7-6 and TRBJ1-1 provide the parts outside the CDR3, is GAGVSQSPRYKVTKRGQDVALRCDPISGHVSLYWYRQALGQGPEFLTYFNYEAQQDKSGLPNDRFSAERPEGSISTLTIQRTEQRDSAMYRCASSLEPGANTEAFFGQGTRLTVV.

The chain has TRBV14 and TRBJ2-1, with D tentatively TRBD2 (7 bases). Germline CDR1 and CDR2: SGHDN and FVKESK. The V and J ends lost 4 bases and 9 bases respectively, with 16 bases between them. The CDR3 contains 14 residues. CDR3 protein: CASSLRGGVGEQFF. DNA for the CDR3: TGTGCCAGCAGCCTCCGAGGGGGGGTGGGTGAGCAGTTCTTC.

This clonotype was seen more than once but under ten times. V is TRBV6-2 or TRBV6-3 and J is TRBJ2-7; the D is unclear. Trimming shortened V by 0 bases and J by 5 bases, and 11 bases separated the two germline ends. This CDR3 has 14 amino acids. The germline gives CDR1 MNHEY, CDR2 SVGEGT. Here the CDR3 DNA reads TGTGCCAGCAGTTACTCGCACCTTGTGGACGAGCAGTACGTC. Its translation is CASSYSHLVDEQYV.

The table lists this clonotype with a few counts. The V and J genes are TRBV28 and TRBJ1-4; D may be TRBD1 (5 bases). The germline gives CDR1 MDHEN, CDR2 SYDVKM. V was pared by 3 bases and J by 0 bases, with 8 bases between. This CDR3 has 15 amino acids. The CDR3 sequence: CASSLMGATNEKLFF. For the CDR3, the DNA is TGTGCCAGCAGTTTGATGGGGGCAACTAATGAAAAACTGTTTTTT.

This clonotype was counted many times. The chain employs TRBV7-3 and TRBJ2-3; 8 bases are shared with TRBD2. The CDR3 runs to 15 residues. V shed 1 base, J shed 5 bases, and the junction held 5 bases outside the gene matches. Germline lookup yields CDR1 SGHTA and CDR2 FQGTGA. CDR3 sequence: CASSLIGGAGDTQYF. DNA of the CDR3: TGTGCCAGCAGCTTAATCGGGGGGGCCGGAGATACGCAGTATTTT.

This clonotype turned up a few times. The chain employs TRBV29-1 and TRBJ1-1; no clear D gene. Trimming took 5 bases from V and 0 from J, leaving 7 bases between them. Germline assignment: CDR1 SQVTM and CDR2 ANQGSEA. This CDR3 has 12 amino acids. The CDR3 DNA follows: TGCAGCGTTTCCGATCTGAACACTGAAGCTTTCTTT. It translates to CSVSDLNTEAFF.

The sample holds a few counts of this clonotype. J is TRBJ2-7 and V is TRBV7-2, with a weak D call TRBD2 (7 bases). Germline values: CDR1 SGHTA, CDR2 FQGNSA. The CDR3 spans 15 residues. V lost 0 bases and J 4 bases, leaving 13 bases between the germline ends. The CDR3 region is CASSLAAGALYEQYV. The CDR3 nucleotides are TGTGCCAGCAGCTTAGCCGCGGGGGCCCTTTACGAGCAGTACGTC.

This chain joins TRBV7-6 and TRBJ2-1; 8 bases map to TRBD2. The V and J ends lost 2 bases and 6 bases, in that order; junction bases with no gene match: 9. The germline CDR1 and CDR2 sequences are SGHVS and FNYEAQ. There are 16 residues in the CDR3. The CDR3 region is CASSLWAGGKSNEQFF. CDR3 DNA sequence: TGTGCCAGCAGCTTATGGGCGGGGGGTAAGAGCAATGAGCAGTTCTTC. Based on the CDR3 plus reference TRBV7-6 and TRBJ2-1, the full variable domain is GAGVSQSPRYKVTKRGQDVALRCDPISGHVSLYWYRQALGQGPEFLTYFNYEAQQDKSGLPNDRFSAERPEGSISTLTIQRTEQRDSAMYRCASSLWAGGKSNEQFFGPGTRLTVL.